This TCR beta chain was retrieved from a study of blood T cell repertoires in COVID-19. Study overall: Researchers got acute and convalescent COVID-19 samples from the United States, Italy and Spain.

Authors' processing steps: Reference gene primer amplification gave estimated nucleated cell counts. Data came from immunoSEQ multiplex PCR; TCRdb stores just in-frame clones and leaves some out. The DNA was the basis for D and trimming; V, J and clone size are from that table. This table holds hundreds of thousands of clones, about 90% found once. The study recruited people aged roughly 18 to 95 years across roughly 23 US areas. The recovered donors of Cohort 3 showed two negative PCRs, clearance, or symptom resolution. The CDR3 spans 15 residues. CDR1 is PRHDT and CDR2 is FYEKMQ in the germline V gene (reference sequence). The ends lost 3 bases at V and 3 bases at J; junction bases unmatched: 4.

Material: PBMCs or T cells enriched from blood (not recorded which). The chain employs TRBV13 and TRBJ1-2, with 10 bases fitting TRBD1. This clonotype was sampled from a woman aged 25 to 45 who had recovered from COVID-19. This chain's CDR3 is CASSFRDRGHYGYTF. The CDR3 region has the DNA TGTGCCAGCAGCTTCCGGGACAGGGGACACTATGGCTACACCTTC.